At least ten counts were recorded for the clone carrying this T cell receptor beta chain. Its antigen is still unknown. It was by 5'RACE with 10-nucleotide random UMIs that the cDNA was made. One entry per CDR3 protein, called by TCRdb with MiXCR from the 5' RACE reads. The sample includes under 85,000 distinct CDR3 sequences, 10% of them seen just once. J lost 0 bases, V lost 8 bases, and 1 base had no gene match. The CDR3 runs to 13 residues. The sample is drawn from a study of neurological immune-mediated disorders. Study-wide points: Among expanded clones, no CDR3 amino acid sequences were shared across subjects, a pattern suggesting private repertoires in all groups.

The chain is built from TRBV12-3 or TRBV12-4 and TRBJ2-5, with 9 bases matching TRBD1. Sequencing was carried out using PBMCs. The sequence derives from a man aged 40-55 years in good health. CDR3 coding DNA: TGTGCCAGCGGACAGGGGAACCAAGAGACCCAGTACTTC. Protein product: CASGQGNQETQYF.